Each of the 12 T cell receptor beta chains below was sequenced from the same sample in a study of blood T cells in healthy people across ages. Together with a sample-barcoded 5' primer, a J-beta primer mix was included in a second PCR lasting about 7 to 11 cycles. A single record per CDR3 protein comes from TCRdb applying MiXCR to the 5' RACE reads. The sample lists 1.5 million to 2 million distinct CDR3 sequences, about 39% occurring once. Sequenced material: blood. Every receptor here comes from a human donor in good health.

This clonotype is a singleton in its sample. The genes are TRBV4-2 and TRBJ1-6; D may be TRBD1 (5 bases). Per germline, CDR1 LGHNA and CDR2 YNFKEQ. V lost 5 bases and J lost 8, with 16 bases in between. This CDR3 contains 15 residues. The CDR3, as DNA: TGTGCCAGCAGCTGGGGCGTGGGGGACGATTCACCCCTCCACTTT. It yields the protein CASSWGVGDDSPLHF.

The chain carries TRBV29-1 and TRBJ2-5, with D possibly being TRBD1 or TRBD2 (6 bases each). V gave up 4 bases and J gave up 2 bases, with 11 bases separating them. The CDR3 loop spans 13 amino acids. Germline values: CDR1 SQVTM, CDR2 ANQGSEA. The CDR3 here is CSVAGGWQETQYF. DNA for the CDR3: TGCAGCGTTGCCGGGGGCTGGCAAGAGACCCAGTACTTC.

The gene calls are TRBV7-9 and TRBJ1-2; D is perhaps TRBD1 (6 bases). The V gene lost 10 bases and the J gene lost 7 bases, with 28 bases spanning the gap. The CDR3 is 16 residues long. Germline CDR1 reads SEHNR; CDR2 reads FQNEAQ (reference sequence). The CDR3 coding sequence is TGTGCCACCCAGATGACGAACCGGGGGCGATCTCTTGGCTACACCTTC. Protein: CATQMTNRGRSLGYTF.

There are a few counts of this clonotype. This chain uses TRBV6-6 with TRBJ2-4; D perhaps matches TRBD1 (5 bases). Germline assignment: CDR1 MNHNY and CDR2 SVGAGI (reference sequence). This CDR3 is 13 amino acids long. The V end lost 4 bases, the J end lost 5 bases, and 9 bases lay between the germline ends. The CDR3 nucleotides are TGTGCCAGCAGTTTTCAGGGCGAAAACATTCAGTACTTC. Protein sequence: CASSFQGENIQYF.

The genes are TRBV7-3 and TRBJ2-1; 8 bases align to TRBD2. The J call could be wrong; TRBJ2-7 is a better fit for the DNA end. The germline CDR1 and CDR2 sequences are SGHTA and FQGTGA. CDR3 length equals 16 residues. CDR3 nucleotide sequence: TGTGCCAGCAGCTCCTCTAGCGGGCTCTCCTACAATGAGCAGTACTTC. Translating it yields CASSSSSGLSYNEQYF.

The table lists this clonotype with a count of one. The chain employs TRBV11-2 and TRBJ1-1, with D perhaps matching TRBD1 (5 bases). Trimming pared 5 bases from V and 6 bases from J, leaving 22 bases between. From germline, CDR1 is SGHAT and CDR2 FQNNGV. This CDR3 contains 16 residues. DNA for the CDR3: TGTGCCAGCAGCGCCTACCGGGACCCATCGTTCTCTGAAGCTTTCTTT. Protein: CASSAYRDPSFSEAFF.

This clonotype was observed a few times. The J gene is TRBJ2-7, the V gene TRBV20-1, with TRBD1 matching over 9 bases. The CDR3 length is 15 residues. V shed 3 bases, J shed 5 bases, and the junction held 11 bases outside the gene matches. The germline gives CDR1 DFQATT, CDR2 SNEGSKA (reference sequence). The DNA for the CDR3 is TGCAGTGCTAGGGAGGAGGGGACAGGGCTTGACGAGCAGTACTTC. This translates into CSAREEGTGLDEQYF.

The chain couples TRBV4-1 to TRBJ2-7; the D gene is possibly TRBD1 (5 bases). Germline V gene sequence: CDR1 MGHRA, CDR2 YSYEKL. This CDR3 region has 15 residues. V was pared by 3 bases and J by 2 bases, with 14 bases between. CDR3 sequence reads: CASSHPPTATYEQYF. In DNA, the CDR3 is TGCGCCAGCAGCCATCCCCCGACAGCCACCTACGAGCAGTACTTC.

The chain employs TRBV15 and TRBJ2-4; TRBD1 aligns across 8 bases. CDR1 is LNHNV, CDR2 YYDKDF, per germline (reference sequence). The CDR3 is 19 residues long. V lost 0 bases, J lost 0 bases, and 10 bases stayed unmatched. CDR3 region: CATSREGQGAREAKNIQYF. The CDR3, as DNA: TGTGCCACCAGCAGAGAGGGCCAGGGGGCGCGAGAAGCCAAAAACATTCAGTACTTC.

The rearrangement joins TRBV6-5 to TRBJ1-4, with 9 bases lining up with TRBD1. V gave up 6 bases and J gave up 5 bases; unmatched junction bases: 10. This CDR3 is built from 16 residues. CDR1 MNHEY and CDR2 SVGAGI come from the germline V gene. CDR3 protein: CASSIPAGTGNEKLFF. The CDR3 nucleotides read TGTGCCAGCAGCATTCCAGCGGGGACAGGGAATGAAAAACTGTTTTTT.

With respect to this clonotype: At one boundary the junction diverges from the germline segment, which might be a read error. The gene calls are TRBV4-1 and TRBJ2-1; D call uncertain. From germline, CDR1 is MGHRA and CDR2 YSYEKL. This CDR3 comprises 13 residues. The CDR3 bases are TGCGCTAGCAGCCTTCAACAGCACAATGAGCAGTTCTTC. Translation: CASSLQQHNEQFF.

This clonotype was counted only a few times. This sequence joins TRBV6-5 and TRBJ2-1; TRBD2 matches at 11 bases. This CDR3 spans 14 amino acids. Looked up from germline, CDR1 is MNHEY and CDR2 is SVGAGI. The ends lost 8 bases at V and 9 bases at J; junction bases unmatched: 9. The CDR3 DNA is TGTGCCAGCCAGACTAGCGGGGAAGGAGGTGAGCAGTTCTTC. The encoded protein is CASQTSGEGGEQFF.